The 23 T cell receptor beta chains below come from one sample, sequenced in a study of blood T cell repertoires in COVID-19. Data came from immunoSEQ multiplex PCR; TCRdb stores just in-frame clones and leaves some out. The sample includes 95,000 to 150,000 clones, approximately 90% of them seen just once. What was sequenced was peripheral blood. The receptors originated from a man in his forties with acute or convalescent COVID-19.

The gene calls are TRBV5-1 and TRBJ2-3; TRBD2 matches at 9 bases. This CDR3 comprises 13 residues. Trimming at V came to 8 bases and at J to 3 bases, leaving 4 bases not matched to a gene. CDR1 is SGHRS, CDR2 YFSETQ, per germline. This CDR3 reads CASHSGGTDTQYF. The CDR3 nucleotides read TGCGCCAGTCATAGCGGGGGAACAGATACGCAGTATTTT.

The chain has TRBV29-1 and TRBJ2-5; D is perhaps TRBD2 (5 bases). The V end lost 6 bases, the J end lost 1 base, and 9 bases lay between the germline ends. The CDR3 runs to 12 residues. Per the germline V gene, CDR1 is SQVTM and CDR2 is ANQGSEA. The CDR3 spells CSVRDSQETQYF. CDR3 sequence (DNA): TGCAGCGTACGGGATTCCCAAGAGACCCAGTACTTC.

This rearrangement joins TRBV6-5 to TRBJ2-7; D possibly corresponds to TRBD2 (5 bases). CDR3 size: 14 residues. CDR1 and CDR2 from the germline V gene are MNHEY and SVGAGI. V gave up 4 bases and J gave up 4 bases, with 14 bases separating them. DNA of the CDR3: TGTGCCAGCAGTTTGGCGGGCCTTGGGTACGAGCAGTACTTC. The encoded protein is CASSLAGLGYEQYF.

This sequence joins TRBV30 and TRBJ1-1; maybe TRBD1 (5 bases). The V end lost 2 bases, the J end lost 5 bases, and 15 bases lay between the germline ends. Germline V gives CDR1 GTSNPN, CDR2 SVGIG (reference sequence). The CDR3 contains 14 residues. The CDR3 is CAWSPGSGGTEAFF. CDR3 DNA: TGTGCCTGGAGTCCCGGGTCGGGGGGGACTGAAGCTTTCTTT.

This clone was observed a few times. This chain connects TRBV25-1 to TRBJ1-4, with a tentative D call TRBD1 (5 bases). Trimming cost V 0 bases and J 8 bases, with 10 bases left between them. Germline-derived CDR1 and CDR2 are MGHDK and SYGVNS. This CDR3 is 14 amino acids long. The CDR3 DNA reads TGTGCCAGCAGTGAATACAGGGTGGGGGAAAAACTGTTTTTT. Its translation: CASSEYRVGEKLFF.

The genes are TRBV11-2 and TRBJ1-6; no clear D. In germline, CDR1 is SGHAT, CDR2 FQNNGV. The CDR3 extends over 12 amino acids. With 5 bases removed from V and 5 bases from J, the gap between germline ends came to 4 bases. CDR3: CASSLNNSPLHF. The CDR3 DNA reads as TGTGCCAGCAGCCTTAATAATTCACCCCTCCACTTT.

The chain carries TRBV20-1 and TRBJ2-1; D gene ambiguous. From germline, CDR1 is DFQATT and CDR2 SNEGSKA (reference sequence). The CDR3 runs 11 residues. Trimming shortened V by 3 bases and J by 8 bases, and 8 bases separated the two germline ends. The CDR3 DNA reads TGCAGTGCTAGCTTTGTTGATGAGCAGTTCTTC. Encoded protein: CSASFVDEQFF.

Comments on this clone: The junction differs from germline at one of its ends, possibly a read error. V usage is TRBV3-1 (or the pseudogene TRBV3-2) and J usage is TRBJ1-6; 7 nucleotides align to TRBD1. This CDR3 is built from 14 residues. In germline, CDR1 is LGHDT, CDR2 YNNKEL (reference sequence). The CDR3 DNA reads TGTGCCAGCAGCGAAGACAGGGTATGGTCACCCCTCCACTTT. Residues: CASSEDRVWSPLHF.

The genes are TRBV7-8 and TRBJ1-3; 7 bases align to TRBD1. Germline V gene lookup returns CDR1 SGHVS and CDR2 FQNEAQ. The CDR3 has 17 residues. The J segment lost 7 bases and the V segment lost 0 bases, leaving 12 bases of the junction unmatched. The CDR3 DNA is TGTGCCAGCAGCTTAGCGCTAGGGGGCGGCCAGGCGAACACCATATATTTT. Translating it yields CASSLALGGGQANTIYF.

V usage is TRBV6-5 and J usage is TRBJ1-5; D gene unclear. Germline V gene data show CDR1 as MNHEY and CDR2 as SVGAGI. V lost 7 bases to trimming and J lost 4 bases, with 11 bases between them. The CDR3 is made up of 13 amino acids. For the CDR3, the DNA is TGTGCCAGCAAGAGGGCGGAGAATCAGCCCCAGCATTTT. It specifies CASKRAENQPQHF.

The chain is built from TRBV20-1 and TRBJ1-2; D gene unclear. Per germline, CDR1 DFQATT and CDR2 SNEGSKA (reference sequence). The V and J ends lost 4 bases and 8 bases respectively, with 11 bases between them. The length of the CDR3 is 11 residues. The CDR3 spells CSANFAEGYTF. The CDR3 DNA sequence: TGCAGTGCTAACTTCGCCGAGGGCTACACCTTC.

CDR3 DNA sequence: TGTGCCAGCAGTTACCCACGACAGACTGAAGCTTTCTTT. Its protein product is CASSYPRQTEAFF. This rearrangement joins TRBV6-6 to TRBJ1-1; possible D gene TRBD1, 5 bases. There are 13 residues in the CDR3. Germline V gene sequence: CDR1 MNHNY, CDR2 SVGAGI (reference sequence). The germline V and J ends were trimmed by 2 bases and 5 bases, with 9 bases remaining between them.

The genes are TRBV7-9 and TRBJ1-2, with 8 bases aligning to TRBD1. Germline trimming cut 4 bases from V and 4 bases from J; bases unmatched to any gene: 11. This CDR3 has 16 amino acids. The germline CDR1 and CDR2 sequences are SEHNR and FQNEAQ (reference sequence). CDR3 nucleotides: TGTGCCAGCAGCTCTCCTACCCACGACAGGGGCTATGGCTACACCTTC. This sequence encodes CASSSPTHDRGYGYTF.

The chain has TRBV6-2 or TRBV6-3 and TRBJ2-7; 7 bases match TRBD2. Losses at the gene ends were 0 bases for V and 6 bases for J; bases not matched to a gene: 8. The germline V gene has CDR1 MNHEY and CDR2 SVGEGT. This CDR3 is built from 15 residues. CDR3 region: CASSYSPAGVGEQYF. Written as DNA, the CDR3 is TGTGCCAGCAGTTACTCCCCCGCGGGAGTGGGCGAGCAGTACTTC.

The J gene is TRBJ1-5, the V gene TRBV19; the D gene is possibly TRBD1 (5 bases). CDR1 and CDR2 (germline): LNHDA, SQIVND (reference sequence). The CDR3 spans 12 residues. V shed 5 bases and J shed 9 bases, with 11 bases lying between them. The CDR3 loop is CASSWAQGPQHF. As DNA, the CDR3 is TGTGCCAGTAGTTGGGCGCAGGGGCCCCAGCATTTT.

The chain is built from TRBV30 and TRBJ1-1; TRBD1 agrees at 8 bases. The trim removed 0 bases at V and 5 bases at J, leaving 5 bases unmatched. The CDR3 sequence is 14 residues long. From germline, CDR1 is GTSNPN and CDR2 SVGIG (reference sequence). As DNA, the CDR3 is TGTGCCTGGAGTGTTTCAACAGGGGGGACTGAAGCTTTCTTT. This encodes CAWSVSTGGTEAFF.

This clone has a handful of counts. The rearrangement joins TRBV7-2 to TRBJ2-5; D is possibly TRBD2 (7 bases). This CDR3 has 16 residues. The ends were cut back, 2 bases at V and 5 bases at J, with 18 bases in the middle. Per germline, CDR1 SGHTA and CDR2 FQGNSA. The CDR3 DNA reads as TGTGCCAGCAGCTTATCCTACGGGCGGGGGCCGGAGACCCAGTACTTC. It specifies CASSLSYGRGPETQYF.

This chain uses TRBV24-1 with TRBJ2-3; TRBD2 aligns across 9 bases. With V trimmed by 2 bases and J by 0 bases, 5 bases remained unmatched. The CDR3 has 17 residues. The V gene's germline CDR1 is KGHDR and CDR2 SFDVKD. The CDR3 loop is CATSDSRLAGSTDTQYF. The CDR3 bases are TGTGCCACCAGTGATTCGAGGCTAGCGGGGAGCACAGATACGCAGTATTTT.

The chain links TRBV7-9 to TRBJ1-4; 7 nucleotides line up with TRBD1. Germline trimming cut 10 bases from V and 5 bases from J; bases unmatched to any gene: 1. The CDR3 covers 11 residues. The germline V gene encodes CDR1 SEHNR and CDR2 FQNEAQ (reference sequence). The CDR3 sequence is CATQGNEKLFF. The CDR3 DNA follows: TGTGCCACACAGGGGAATGAAAAACTGTTTTTT.

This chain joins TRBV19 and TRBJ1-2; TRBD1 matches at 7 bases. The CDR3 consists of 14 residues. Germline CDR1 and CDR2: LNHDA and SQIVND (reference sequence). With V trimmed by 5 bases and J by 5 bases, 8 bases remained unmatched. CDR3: CASSEQGSRYGYTF. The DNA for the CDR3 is TGTGCCAGTAGTGAACAGGGGTCTCGGTATGGCTACACCTTC.

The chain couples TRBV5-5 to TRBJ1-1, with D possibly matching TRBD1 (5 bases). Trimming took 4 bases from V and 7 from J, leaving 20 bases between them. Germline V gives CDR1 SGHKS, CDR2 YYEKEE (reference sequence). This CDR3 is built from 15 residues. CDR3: CASSPTPSRDGEAFF. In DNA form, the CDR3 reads TGTGCCAGCAGCCCGACCCCTTCCAGGGATGGTGAAGCTTTCTTT. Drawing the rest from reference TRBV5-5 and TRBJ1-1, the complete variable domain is DAGVTQSPTHLIKTRGQQVTLRCSPISGHKSVSWYQQVLGQGPQFIFQYYEKEERGRGNFPDRFSARQFPNYSSELNVNALLLGDSALYLCASSPTPSRDGEAFFGQGTRLTVV.

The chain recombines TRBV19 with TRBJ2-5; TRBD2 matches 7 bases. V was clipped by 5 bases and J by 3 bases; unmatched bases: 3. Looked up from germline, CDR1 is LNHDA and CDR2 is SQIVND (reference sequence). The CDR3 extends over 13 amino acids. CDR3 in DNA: TGTGCCAGTAGTTGGGGGGGGGAAGAGACCCAGTACTTC. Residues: CASSWGGEETQYF.

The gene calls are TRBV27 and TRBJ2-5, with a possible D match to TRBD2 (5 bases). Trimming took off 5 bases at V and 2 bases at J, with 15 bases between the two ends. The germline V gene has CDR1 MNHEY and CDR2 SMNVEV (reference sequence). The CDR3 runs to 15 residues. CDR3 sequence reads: CASSPNGLVQETQYF. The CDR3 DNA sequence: TGTGCCAGCAGTCCCAATGGACTGGTTCAAGAGACCCAGTACTTC.